This TCR beta chain derives from a study of blood T cell repertoires in COVID-19. The CDR3 consists of 14 residues. Trimming left V 5 bases short and J 6 bases short, with 14 bases between. Germline V lookup: CDR1 MDHEN, CDR2 SYDVKM. Assay used: immunoSEQ multiplex PCR; TCRdb lists only in-frame clones, some missing. The profile covers 280,000 or so clones, with less than 85% appearing a single time and 2% to 3% taken by the ten largest. This TCR was sampled from a woman aged 45-65 years who had recovered from COVID-19. Sequencing was carried out using PBMCs or T cells enriched from blood (not recorded which). This chain uses TRBV28 with TRBJ1-5; D might be TRBD1 (5 bases). The DNA of the CDR3 is TGTGCCAGCAGTCCCCCGTCGGGGGTTCAGCCCCAGCATTTT. It codes for CASSPPSGVQPQHF. Based on the CDR3 plus reference TRBV28 and TRBJ1-5, the full variable domain is DVKVTQSSRYLVKRTGEKVFLECVQDMDHENMFWYRQDPGLGLRLIYFSYDVKMKEKGDIPEGYSVSREKKERFSLILESASTNQTSMYLCASSPPSGVQPQHFGDGTRLSIL.